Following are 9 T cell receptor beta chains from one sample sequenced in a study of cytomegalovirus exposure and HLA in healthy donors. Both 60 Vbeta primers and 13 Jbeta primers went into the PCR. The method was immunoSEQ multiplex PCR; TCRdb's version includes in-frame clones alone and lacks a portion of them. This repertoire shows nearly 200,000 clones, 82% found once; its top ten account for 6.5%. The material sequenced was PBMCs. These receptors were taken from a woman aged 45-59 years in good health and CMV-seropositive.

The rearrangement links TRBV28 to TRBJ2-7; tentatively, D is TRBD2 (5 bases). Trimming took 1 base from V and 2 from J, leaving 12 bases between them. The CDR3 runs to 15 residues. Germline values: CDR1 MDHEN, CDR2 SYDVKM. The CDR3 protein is CASSLSTRRPYEQYF. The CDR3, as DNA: TGTGCCAGCAGTTTATCAACTAGGCGACCCTACGAGCAGTACTTC.

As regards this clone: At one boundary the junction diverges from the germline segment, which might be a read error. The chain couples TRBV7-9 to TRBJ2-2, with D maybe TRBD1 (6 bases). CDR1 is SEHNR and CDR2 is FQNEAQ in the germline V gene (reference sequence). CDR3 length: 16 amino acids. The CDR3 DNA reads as TGTTCCAGCAGCTCCCTTCGGGACACATACACCGGGGAGCTGTTTTTT. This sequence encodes CSSSSLRDTYTGELFF.

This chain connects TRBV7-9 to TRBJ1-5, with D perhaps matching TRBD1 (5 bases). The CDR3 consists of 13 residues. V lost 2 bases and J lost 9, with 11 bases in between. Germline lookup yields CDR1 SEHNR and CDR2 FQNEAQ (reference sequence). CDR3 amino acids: CASSLQGTGPQHF. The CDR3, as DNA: TGTGCCAGCAGCTTACAGGGCACCGGGCCCCAGCATTTT.

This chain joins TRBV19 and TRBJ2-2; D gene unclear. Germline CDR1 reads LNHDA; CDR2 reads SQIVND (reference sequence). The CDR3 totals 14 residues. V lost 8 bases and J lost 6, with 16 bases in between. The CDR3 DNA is TGTGCCAGTCTCCTGGTGGGTGAGGCCGGGGAGCTGTTTTTT. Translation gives CASLLVGEAGELFF.

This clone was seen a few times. The CDR3 DNA sequence: TGTGCCAGCAGTGAAATTCAGGGGAACTATGGCTACACCTTC. Its translation: CASSEIQGNYGYTF. This sequence joins TRBV2 and TRBJ1-2; weak D call: TRBD1 (6 bases). The CDR3 totals 14 residues. Looked up from germline, CDR1 is SNHLY and CDR2 is FYNNEI. V dropped 2 bases and J dropped 2 bases, with 9 bases sitting between them.

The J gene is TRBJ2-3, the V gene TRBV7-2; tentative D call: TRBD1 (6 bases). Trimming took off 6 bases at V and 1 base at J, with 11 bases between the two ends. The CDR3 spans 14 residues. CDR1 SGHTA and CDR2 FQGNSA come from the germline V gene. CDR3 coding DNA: TGTGCCAGCAGTCCGGGACATGGCACAGATACGCAGTATTTT. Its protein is CASSPGHGTDTQYF.

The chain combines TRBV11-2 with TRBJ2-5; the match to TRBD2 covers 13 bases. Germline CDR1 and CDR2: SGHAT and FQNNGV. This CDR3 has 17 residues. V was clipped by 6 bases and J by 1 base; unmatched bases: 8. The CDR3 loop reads CASSQSTSGRAQETQYF. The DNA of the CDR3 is TGTGCCAGCAGTCAATCAACTAGCGGGAGGGCCCAAGAGACCCAGTACTTC.

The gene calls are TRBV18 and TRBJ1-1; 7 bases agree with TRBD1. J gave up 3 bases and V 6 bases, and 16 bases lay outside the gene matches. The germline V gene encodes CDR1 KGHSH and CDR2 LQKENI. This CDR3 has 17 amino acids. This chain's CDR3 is CASSSNRGQFVDTEAFF. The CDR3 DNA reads TGTGCCAGCTCCTCAAACAGGGGCCAATTTGTGGACACTGAAGCTTTCTTT. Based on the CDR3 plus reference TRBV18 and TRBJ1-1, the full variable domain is NAGVMQNPRHLVRRRGQEARLRCSPMKGHSHVYWYRQLPEEGLKFMVYLQKENIIDESGMPKERFSAEFPKEGPSILRIQQVVRGDSAAYFCASSSNRGQFVDTEAFFGQGTRLTVV.

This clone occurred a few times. DNA for the CDR3: TGTGCCAGCGCTCGGGACAGAGGAAACACCATATATTTT. This translates into CASARDRGNTIYF. The chain employs TRBV6-5 and TRBJ1-3; TRBD1 agrees at 7 bases. J gave up 4 bases and V 8 bases, and 5 bases lay outside the gene matches. Germline loops: CDR1 MNHEY, CDR2 SVGAGI. The CDR3 spans 13 residues.